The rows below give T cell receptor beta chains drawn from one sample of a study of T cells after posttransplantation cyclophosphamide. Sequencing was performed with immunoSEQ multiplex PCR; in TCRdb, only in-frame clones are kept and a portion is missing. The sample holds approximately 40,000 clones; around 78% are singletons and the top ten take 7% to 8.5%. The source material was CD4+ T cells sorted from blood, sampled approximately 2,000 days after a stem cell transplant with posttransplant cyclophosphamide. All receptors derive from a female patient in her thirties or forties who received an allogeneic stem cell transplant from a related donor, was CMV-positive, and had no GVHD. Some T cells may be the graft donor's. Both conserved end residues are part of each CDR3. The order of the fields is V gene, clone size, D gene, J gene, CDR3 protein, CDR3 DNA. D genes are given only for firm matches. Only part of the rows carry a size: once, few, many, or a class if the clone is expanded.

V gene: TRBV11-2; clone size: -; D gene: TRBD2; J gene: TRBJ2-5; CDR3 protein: CASSLGVSGGSQETQYF; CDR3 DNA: TGTGCCAGCAGCTTAGGGGTTAGCGGGGGGTCCCAAGAGACCCAGTACTTC
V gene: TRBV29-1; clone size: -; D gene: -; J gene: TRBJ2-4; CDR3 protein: CSVLSRGNIQYF; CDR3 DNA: TGCAGCGTTCTGTCCAGGGGAAACATTCAGTACTTC
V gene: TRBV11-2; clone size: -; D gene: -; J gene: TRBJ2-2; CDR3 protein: CASSPRASNTGELFF; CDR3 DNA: TGTGCCAGCAGCCCTAGAGCATCGAACACCGGGGAGCTGTTTTTT
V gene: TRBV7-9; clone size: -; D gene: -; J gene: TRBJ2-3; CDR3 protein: CASSDVGQGPPTDTQYF; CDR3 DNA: TGTGCCAGCAGCGACGTTGGACAAGGTCCACCCACAGATACGCAGTATTTT
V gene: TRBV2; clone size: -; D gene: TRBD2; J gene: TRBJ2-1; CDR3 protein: CASSRTSGGAGEQFF; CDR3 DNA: TGTGCCAGCAGTCGGACTAGCGGGGGGGCTGGTGAGCAGTTCTTC
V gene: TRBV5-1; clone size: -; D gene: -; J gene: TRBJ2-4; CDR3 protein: CASSFFLGGTDIQYF; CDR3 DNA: TGCGCCAGCAGCTTCTTCCTCGGCGGGACAGACATTCAGTACTTC
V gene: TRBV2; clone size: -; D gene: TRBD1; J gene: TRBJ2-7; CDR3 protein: CATGQGVRYEQYF; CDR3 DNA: TGTGCCACCGGACAGGGGGTAAGGTACGAGCAGTACTTC
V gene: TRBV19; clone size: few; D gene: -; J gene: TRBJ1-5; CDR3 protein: CASSIQDSNQPQHF; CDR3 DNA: TGTGCCAGTAGTATACAGGATAGCAATCAGCCCCAGCATTTT
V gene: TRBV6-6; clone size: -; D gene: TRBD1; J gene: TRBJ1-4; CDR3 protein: CASRPGQGGKLFF; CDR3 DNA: TGTGCCAGCAGACCGGGACAGGGGGGAAAACTGTTTTTT
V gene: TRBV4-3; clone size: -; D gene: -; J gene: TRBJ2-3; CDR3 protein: CASSPDKNTDTQYF; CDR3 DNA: TGCGCCAGCAGCCCGGACAAAAACACAGATACGCAGTATTTT
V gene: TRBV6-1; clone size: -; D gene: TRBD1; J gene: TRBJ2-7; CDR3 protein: CASSATGTVYEQYF; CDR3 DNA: TGTGCCAGCAGTGCGACCGGGACAGTCTACGAGCAGTACTTC
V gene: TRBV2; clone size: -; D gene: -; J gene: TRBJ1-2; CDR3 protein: CASSRGMYGGYTF; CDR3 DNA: TGTGCCAGCAGCAGGGGAATGTACGGTGGCTACACCTTC
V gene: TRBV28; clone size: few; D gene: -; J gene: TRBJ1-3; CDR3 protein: CASSTSPGPLGNTIYF; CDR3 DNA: TGTGCCAGCAGTACCTCCCCGGGTCCCCTTGGAAACACCATATATTTT
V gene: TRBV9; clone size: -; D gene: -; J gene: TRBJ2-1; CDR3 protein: CASTEGFGTGGDNEQFF; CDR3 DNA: TGTGCCAGCACCGAAGGGTTCGGAACAGGCGGTGATAATGAGCAGTTCTTC